These T cell receptor beta chains were read from a single sample in a study of cytomegalovirus exposure and HLA in healthy donors. TCRdb keeps only in-frame clones here, not all; method: immunoSEQ multiplex PCR. In the table there are 50,000 to 70,000 clones, 65% to 80% of which are singletons. The sample taken for sequencing was PBMCs. These TCRs come from a man aged 40-55 years in good health and CMV-seropositive. Both conserved end residues are part of each CDR3. A D gene is named only where the DNA matches it firmly. Rows give clone size only sometimes, using once, few, many, or a class for an expanded clone.

j_gene	d_gene	v_gene	abundance	CDR3aa	CDR3nt
TRBJ2-2	TRBD1	TRBV7-9	NA	CASSLGQGTGELFF	TGTGCCAGCAGCTTGGGACAGGGCACCGGGGAGCTGTTTTTT
TRBJ1-2	NA	TRBV7-8	once	CASSSARQNLLYGYTF	TGTGCCAGCAGCTCAGCGCGACAGAATCTTCTCTATGGCTACACCTTC
TRBJ1-5	NA	TRBV6-6	NA	CASEPFGQIGNQPQHF	TGTGCCAGCGAACCATTTGGACAGATAGGCAATCAGCCCCAGCATTTT
TRBJ1-2	TRBD1	TRBV2	few	CASRAGQVYGYTF	TGTGCCAGCAGGGCCGGACAGGTCTATGGCTACACCTTC
TRBJ1-2	TRBD1	TRBV18	NA	CASSPGQGGYGYTF	TGTGCCAGCTCACCCGGACAGGGTGGGTATGGCTACACCTTC
TRBJ2-7	NA	TRBV5-1	NA	CASSLEGLPYEQYF	TGCGCCAGCAGCTTGGAGGGGCTCCCCTACGAGCAGTACTTC
TRBJ1-2	TRBD1	TRBV2	few	CASSPGQVNYGYTF	TGTGCCAGCAGCCCGGGACAGGTTAACTATGGCTACACCTTC
TRBJ1-6	NA	TRBV2	once	CASTEGAGNSPLHF	TGTGCCAGCACTGAAGGGGCAGGGAATTCACCCCTCCACTTT
TRBJ1-2	TRBD1	TRBV2	once	CASSRQGEGGYTF	TGTGCCAGCAGCCGACAGGGGGAGGGTGGCTACACCTTC
TRBJ1-1	TRBD1	TRBV28	NA	CASSKQGANTEAFF	TGTGCCAGCAGTAAACAGGGGGCGAACACTGAAGCTTTCTTT
TRBJ2-1	TRBD1	TRBV18	NA	CASSPSRGQNNEQFF	TGTGCCAGCTCACCGTCCAGGGGGCAAAACAATGAGCAGTTCTTC
TRBJ2-5	TRBD2	TRBV2	NA	CASSNPSGQETQYF	TGTGCCAGCAGCAACCCTAGCGGACAAGAGACCCAGTACTTC
TRBJ1-2	TRBD1	TRBV7-8	NA	CASSLDGTGFYSYTF	TGTGCCAGCAGCTTAGATGGGACAGGTTTTTATAGCTACACCTTC
TRBJ2-1	NA	TRBV5-4	NA	CASSSTGWGGGEQFF	TGTGCCAGCAGCTCAACAGGGTGGGGAGGGGGTGAGCAGTTCTTC
TRBJ2-2	NA	TRBV4-3	NA	CASSQDLEGGAPGELFF	TGCGCCAGCAGCCAAGATCTAGAGGGGGGGGCCCCCGGGGAGCTGTTTTTT
TRBJ1-5	NA	TRBV7-9	NA	CASSALEGVGQPQHF	TGTGCCAGCAGCGCCTTAGAGGGTGTTGGGCAGCCCCAGCATTTT
TRBJ1-2	TRBD1	TRBV6-6	NA	CASSSGQGYGYTF	TGTGCCAGCAGTTCCGGACAGGGCTATGGCTACACCTTC
TRBJ1-1	TRBD1	TRBV2	NA	CASRGQAPEAFF	TGTGCCAGCAGGGGACAGGCCCCTGAAGCTTTCTTT
TRBJ2-1	TRBD1	TRBV30	NA	CAWTNRGPYNEQFF	TGTGCCTGGACCAACAGGGGGCCCTACAATGAGCAGTTCTTC
TRBJ2-7	NA	TRBV5-1	NA	CASSLDHQDNEQYF	TGCGCCAGCAGCTTGGACCATCAGGACAACGAGCAGTACTTC
TRBJ1-5	NA	TRBV6-1	NA	CASSALTGYSNQPQHF	TGTGCCAGCAGTGCACTGACAGGATATAGCAATCAGCCCCAGCATTTT
TRBJ2-3	TRBD1	TRBV6-1	NA	CASSEMSVRGRPDTQYF	TGTGCCAGCAGTGAAATGAGTGTAAGGGGGCGCCCCGATACGCAGTATTTT
TRBJ2-1	TRBD2	TRBV30	few	CAWARGISGGANEQFF	TGTGCCTGGGCTAGGGGTATTAGCGGGGGGGCAAATGAGCAGTTCTTC
TRBJ1-2	NA	TRBV6-5	NA	CASSYGRGSYGYTF	TGTGCCAGCAGTTACGGAAGGGGGAGCTATGGCTACACCTTC
TRBJ1-2	NA	TRBV18	NA	CASSPVSGVSYSNYGYTF	TGTGCCAGCTCACCGGTTTCCGGGGTTTCCTACTCTAACTATGGCTACACCTTC
TRBJ1-1	NA	TRBV5-1	NA	CASTFSRSRDTEAFF	TGCGCCAGCACCTTCAGCCGATCGAGGGACACTGAAGCTTTCTTT
TRBJ1-1	NA	TRBV23-1	NA	CASNQGRTEAFF	TGCGCCAGCAATCAGGGGAGAACTGAAGCTTTCTTT
TRBJ1-5	NA	TRBV6-5	NA	CASRLTENQPQHF	TGTGCCAGCAGGCTGACGGAGAATCAGCCCCAGCATTTT
TRBJ1-2	NA	TRBV13	NA	CASSLQTGGDYGYTF	TGTGCCAGCAGCTTACAGACAGGAGGAGACTATGGCTACACCTTC
TRBJ2-2	TRBD2	TRBV5-4	once	CASSLLGGDNAGELFF	TGTGCCAGCAGCTTGCTCGGGGGGGATAACGCCGGGGAGCTGTTTTTT
TRBJ1-3	NA	TRBV6-5	NA	CASSYSRGRSGNTIYF	TGTGCCAGCAGTTACTCAAGGGGCCGCTCTGGAAACACCATATATTTT
TRBJ2-7	NA	TRBV29-1	NA	CSARTTGSYEQYF	TGCAGCGCCAGAACAACAGGGTCCTACGAGCAGTACTTC
TRBJ2-7	NA	TRBV6-1	once	CASSEQGVDEQYF	TGTGCCAGCAGTGAACAAGGGGTGGACGAGCAGTACTTC
TRBJ1-2	NA	TRBV30	NA	CAWSRREAYGYTF	TGTGCCTGGAGTCGGAGGGAGGCCTATGGCTACACCTTC
TRBJ2-2	NA	TRBV4-1	NA	CASSHQGGRGELFF	TGCGCCAGCAGCCACCAGGGGGGCCGGGGGGAGCTGTTTTTT
TRBJ1-6	TRBD1	TRBV30	once	CAWTTGGSPLHF	TGTGCCTGGACCACAGGGGGATCACCCCTCCACTTT
TRBJ2-5	TRBD2	TRBV6-5	NA	CASRVAGGEGETQYF	TGTGCCAGCAGGGTAGCGGGGGGAGAGGGAGAGACCCAGTACTTC
TRBJ2-3	TRBD1	TRBV6-1	once	CASSGPIARGQDTQYF	TGTGCCAGCAGTGGTCCGATAGCGAGGGGGCAAGATACGCAGTATTTT
TRBJ2-1	NA	TRBV7-2	NA	CASSFYGQKNNEQFF	TGTGCCAGCAGCTTCTACGGACAGAAGAACAATGAGCAGTTCTTC
TRBJ2-5	NA	TRBV6-1	NA	CASSRTDGETQYF	TGTGCCAGCAGTCGGACAGACGGGGAGACCCAGTACTTC
TRBJ1-1	TRBD1	TRBV6-1	NA	CASSEGTGVRTEAFF	TGTGCCAGCAGCGAAGGGACAGGGGTACGCACTGAAGCTTTCTTT
TRBJ2-3	TRBD2	TRBV5-4	NA	CASSKPGLAESDTQYF	TGTGCCAGCAGCAAACCGGGACTAGCGGAGTCGGATACGCAGTATTTT
TRBJ2-1	TRBD1	TRBV5-1	NA	CASSLNAVTGGPKGPQFF	TGCGCCAGCAGCTTGAATGCCGTGACAGGGGGCCCCAAGGGGCCCCAGTTCTTC
TRBJ1-4	TRBD1	TRBV19	NA	CASSAGTATNEKLFF	TGTGCCAGTAGTGCCGGGACAGCAACTAATGAAAAACTGTTTTTT
TRBJ1-3	NA	TRBV7-2	NA	CASSLSRRSSGNTIYF	TGTGCCAGCAGCTTAAGTCGCAGGTCCTCTGGAAACACCATATATTTT
TRBJ2-5	NA	TRBV27	NA	CASSLGGGTAEATQYF	TGTGCCAGCAGTTTAGGAGGGGGCACGGCGGAGGCGACCCAGTACTTC
TRBJ1-5	TRBD1	TRBV6-1	NA	CASSEAGTGRQPQHF	TGTGCCAGCAGTGAAGCGGGGACAGGCAGACAGCCCCAGCATTTT
TRBJ2-5	TRBD1	TRBV7-9	NA	CASSLGGQGVETQYF	TGTGCCAGCAGCTTAGGGGGACAGGGGGTGGAGACCCAGTACTTC
TRBJ1-6	NA	TRBV2	NA	CASTGQLTNSPLHF	TGTGCCAGCACCGGACAGTTGACTAATTCACCCCTCCACTTT
TRBJ1-5	TRBD1	TRBV6-5	NA	CASSYSTGVQPQHF	TGTGCCAGCAGTTACTCGACAGGGGTTCAGCCCCAGCATTTT
TRBJ1-2	NA	TRBV15	NA	CATSRDRGSGYTF	TGTGCCACCAGCAGAGATCGGGGGAGTGGCTACACCTTC
TRBJ2-3	NA	TRBV9	NA	CASSVDAPGTDTQYF	TGTGCCAGCAGCGTAGATGCCCCAGGCACAGATACGCAGTATTTT
TRBJ2-5	NA	TRBV7-7	NA	CASSLDSSETQYF	TGTGCCAGCAGCTTGGACAGTTCAGAGACCCAGTACTTC
TRBJ2-2	TRBD1	TRBV6-5	NA	CASSPDRGDTGELFF	TGTGCCAGCAGTCCCGACAGGGGAGACACCGGGGAGCTGTTTTTT
TRBJ2-7	TRBD1	TRBV5-1	NA	CASSLGPDRGHEQYF	TGCGCCAGCAGCTTGGGGCCGGACAGGGGTCACGAGCAGTACTTC
TRBJ2-1	TRBD2	TRBV4-1	NA	CASSQEGTSGDQQFF	TGCGCCAGCAGCCAAGAGGGGACTAGCGGGGACCAGCAGTTCTTC
TRBJ1-1	TRBD1	TRBV5-1	NA	CASSPGQGGLNTEAFF	TGCGCCAGCAGCCCCGGACAGGGGGGACTGAACACTGAAGCTTTCTTT
TRBJ2-1	TRBD2	TRBV7-2	NA	CASSLDLAGAYNEQFF	TGTGCCAGCAGCTTAGACCTTGCGGGGGCCTACAATGAGCAGTTCTTC
TRBJ2-5	TRBD1	TRBV5-1	NA	CASSAGQGAETQYF	TGCGCCAGCAGCGCGGGACAGGGAGCGGAGACCCAGTACTTC
TRBJ2-5	TRBD1	TRBV2	NA	CASIIGQGGETQYF	TGTGCCAGCATCATAGGACAGGGTGGGGAGACCCAGTACTTC